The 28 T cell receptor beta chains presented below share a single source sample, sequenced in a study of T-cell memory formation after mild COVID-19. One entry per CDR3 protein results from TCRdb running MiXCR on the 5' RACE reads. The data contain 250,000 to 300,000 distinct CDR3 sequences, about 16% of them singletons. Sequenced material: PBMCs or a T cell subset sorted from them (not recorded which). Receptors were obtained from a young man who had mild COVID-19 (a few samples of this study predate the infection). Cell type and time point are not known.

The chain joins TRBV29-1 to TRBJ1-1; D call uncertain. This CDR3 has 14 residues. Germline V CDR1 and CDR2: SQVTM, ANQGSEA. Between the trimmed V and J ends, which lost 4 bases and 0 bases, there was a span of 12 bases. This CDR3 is CSVALHLMNTEAFF. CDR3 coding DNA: TGCAGCGTTGCTTTGCACCTCATGAACACTGAAGCTTTCTTT.

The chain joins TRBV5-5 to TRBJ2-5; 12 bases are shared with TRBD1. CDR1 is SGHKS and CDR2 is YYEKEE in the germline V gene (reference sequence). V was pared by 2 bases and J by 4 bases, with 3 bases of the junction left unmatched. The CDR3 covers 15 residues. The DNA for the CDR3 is TGTGCCAGCAGCTTTTGGGACAGGGGGCGAGAGACCCAGTACTTC. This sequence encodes CASSFWDRGRETQYF. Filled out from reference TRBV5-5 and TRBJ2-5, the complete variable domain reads DAGVTQSPTHLIKTRGQQVTLRCSPISGHKSVSWYQQVLGQGPQFIFQYYEKEERGRGNFPDRFSARQFPNYSSELNVNALLLGDSALYLCASSFWDRGRETQYFGPGTRLLVL.

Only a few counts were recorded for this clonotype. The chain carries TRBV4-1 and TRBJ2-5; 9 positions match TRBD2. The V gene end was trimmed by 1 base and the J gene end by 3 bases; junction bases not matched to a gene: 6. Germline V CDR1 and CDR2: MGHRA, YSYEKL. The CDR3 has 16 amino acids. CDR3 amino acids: CASSQVASGEKETQYF. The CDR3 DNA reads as TGCGCCAGCAGCCAAGTGGCTAGCGGGGAGAAAGAGACCCAGTACTTC.

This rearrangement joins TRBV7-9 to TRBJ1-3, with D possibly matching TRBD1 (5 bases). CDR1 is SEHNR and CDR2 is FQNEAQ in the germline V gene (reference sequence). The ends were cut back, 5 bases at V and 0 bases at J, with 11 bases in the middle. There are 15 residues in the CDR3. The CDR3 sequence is CASSATGLSGNTIYF. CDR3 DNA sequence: TGTGCCAGCAGCGCCACAGGACTCTCTGGAAACACCATATATTTT.

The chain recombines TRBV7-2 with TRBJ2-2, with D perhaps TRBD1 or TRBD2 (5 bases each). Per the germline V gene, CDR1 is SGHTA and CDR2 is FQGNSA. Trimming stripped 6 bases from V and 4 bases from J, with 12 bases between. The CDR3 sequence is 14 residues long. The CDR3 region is CASRRGAGTGELFF. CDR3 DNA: TGTGCCAGCAGGAGGGGCGCGGGCACCGGGGAGCTGTTTTTT.

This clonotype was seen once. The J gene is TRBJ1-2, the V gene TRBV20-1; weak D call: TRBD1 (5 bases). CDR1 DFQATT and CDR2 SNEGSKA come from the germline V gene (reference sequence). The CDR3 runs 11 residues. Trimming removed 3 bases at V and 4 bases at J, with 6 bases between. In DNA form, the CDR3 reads TGCAGTGCTAGGGGGGTCTATGGCTACACCTTC. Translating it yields CSARGVYGYTF.

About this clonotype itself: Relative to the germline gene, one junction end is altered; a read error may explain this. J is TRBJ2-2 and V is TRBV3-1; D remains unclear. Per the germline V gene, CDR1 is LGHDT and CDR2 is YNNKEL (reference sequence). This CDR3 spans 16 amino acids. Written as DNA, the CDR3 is TGTGTCAGCAGCCAAGCGTCGCATTCCCCCACCGGGGAGCTGTTTTTT. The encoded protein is CVSSQASHSPTGELFF.

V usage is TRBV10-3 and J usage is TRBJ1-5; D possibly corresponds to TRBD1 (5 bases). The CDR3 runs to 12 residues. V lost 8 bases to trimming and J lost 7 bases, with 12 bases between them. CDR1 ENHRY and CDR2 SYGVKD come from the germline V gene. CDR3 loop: CAIGQGGQPQHF. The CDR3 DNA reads TGTGCCATCGGGCAGGGTGGCCAGCCCCAGCATTTT.

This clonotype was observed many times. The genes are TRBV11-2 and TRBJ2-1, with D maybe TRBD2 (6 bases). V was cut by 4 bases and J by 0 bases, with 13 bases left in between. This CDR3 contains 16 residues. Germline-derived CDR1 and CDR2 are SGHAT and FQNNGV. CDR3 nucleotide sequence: TGTGCCAGCAGCTCAATTGGGGGGAGCTCCTACAATGAGCAGTTCTTC. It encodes CASSSIGGSSYNEQFF.

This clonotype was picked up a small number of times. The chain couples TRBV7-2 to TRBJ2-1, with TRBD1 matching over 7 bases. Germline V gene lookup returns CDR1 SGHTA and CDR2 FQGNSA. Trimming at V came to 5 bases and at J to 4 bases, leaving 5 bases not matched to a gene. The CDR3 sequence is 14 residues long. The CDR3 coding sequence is TGTGCCAGCAGCGCCCTGGGACAGTACAATGAGCAGTTCTTC. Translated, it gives CASSALGQYNEQFF.

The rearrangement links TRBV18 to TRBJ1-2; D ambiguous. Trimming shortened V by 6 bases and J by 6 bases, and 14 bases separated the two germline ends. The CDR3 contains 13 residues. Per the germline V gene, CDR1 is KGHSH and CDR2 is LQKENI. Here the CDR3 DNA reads TGTGCCAGCTCGCCGTGGGGAGCGGATGGCTACACCTTC. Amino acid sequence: CASSPWGADGYTF. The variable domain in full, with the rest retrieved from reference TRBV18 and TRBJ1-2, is NAGVMQNPRHLVRRRGQEARLRCSPMKGHSHVYWYRQLPEEGLKFMVYLQKENIIDESGMPKERFSAEFPKEGPSILRIQQVVRGDSAAYFCASSPWGADGYTFGSGTRLTVV.

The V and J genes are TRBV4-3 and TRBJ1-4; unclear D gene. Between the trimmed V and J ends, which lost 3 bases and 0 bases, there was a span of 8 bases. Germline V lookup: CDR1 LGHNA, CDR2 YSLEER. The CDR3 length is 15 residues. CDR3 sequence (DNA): TGCGCCAGCAGCCAGCGCTATGCAACTAATGAAAAACTGTTTTTT. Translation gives CASSQRYATNEKLFF.

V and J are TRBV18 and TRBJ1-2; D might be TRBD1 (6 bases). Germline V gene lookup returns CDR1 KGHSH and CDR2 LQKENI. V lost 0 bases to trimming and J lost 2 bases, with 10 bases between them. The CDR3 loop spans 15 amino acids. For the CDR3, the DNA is TGTGCCAGCTCACCACCGCCAGGGGACAACTATGGCTACACCTTC. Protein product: CASSPPPGDNYGYTF.

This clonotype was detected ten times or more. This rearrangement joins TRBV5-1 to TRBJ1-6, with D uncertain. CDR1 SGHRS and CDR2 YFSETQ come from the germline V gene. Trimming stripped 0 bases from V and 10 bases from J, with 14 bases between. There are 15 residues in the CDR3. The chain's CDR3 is CASSLAGVSRSPLHF. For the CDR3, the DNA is TGCGCCAGCAGCTTGGCCGGGGTTTCGCGCTCACCCCTCCACTTT. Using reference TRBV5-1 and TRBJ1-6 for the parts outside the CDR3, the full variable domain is KAGVTQTPRYLIKTRGQQVTLSCSPISGHRSVSWYQQTPGQGLQFLFEYFSETQRNKGNFPGRFSGRQFSNSRSEMNVSTLELGDSALYLCASSLAGVSRSPLHFGNGTRLTVT.

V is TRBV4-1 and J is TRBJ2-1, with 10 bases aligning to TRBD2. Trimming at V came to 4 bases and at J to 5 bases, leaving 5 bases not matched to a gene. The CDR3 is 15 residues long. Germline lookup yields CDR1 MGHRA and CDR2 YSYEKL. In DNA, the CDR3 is TGCGCCAGCAGCCGTAGCGGGGGGCCGGACAATGAGCAGTTCTTC. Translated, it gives CASSRSGGPDNEQFF.

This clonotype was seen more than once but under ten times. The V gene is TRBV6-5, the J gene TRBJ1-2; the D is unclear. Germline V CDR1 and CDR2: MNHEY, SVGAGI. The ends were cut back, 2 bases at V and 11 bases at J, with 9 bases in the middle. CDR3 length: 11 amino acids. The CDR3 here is CASSYGQSYTF. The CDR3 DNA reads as TGTGCCAGCAGTTACGGGCAGTCATACACCTTC.

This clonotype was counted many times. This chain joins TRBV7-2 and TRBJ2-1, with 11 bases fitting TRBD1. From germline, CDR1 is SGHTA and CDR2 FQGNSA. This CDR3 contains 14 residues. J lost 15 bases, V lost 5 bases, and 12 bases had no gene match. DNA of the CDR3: TGTGCCAGCAGCGCCCGGACAGGGGGCCGGGAGGTGTTCTTC. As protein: CASSARTGGREVFF.

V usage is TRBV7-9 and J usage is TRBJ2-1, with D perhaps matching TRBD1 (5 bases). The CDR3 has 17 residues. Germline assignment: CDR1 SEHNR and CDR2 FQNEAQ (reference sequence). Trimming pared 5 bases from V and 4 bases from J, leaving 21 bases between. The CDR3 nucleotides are TGTGCCAGCAGCCCCCGCACCAGGGAAACGGTTTACAATGAGCAGTTCTTC. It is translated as CASSPRTRETVYNEQFF.

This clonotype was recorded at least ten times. CDR3 sequence (DNA): TGTGCCAGCAGCCTGATCACAGATACGCAGTATTTT. Encoded protein: CASSLITDTQYF. The chain combines TRBV3-1 with TRBJ2-3; D gene uncertain. Germline lookup yields CDR1 LGHDT and CDR2 YNNKEL (reference sequence). The CDR3 length is 12 residues. V dropped 4 bases and J dropped 2 bases, with 4 bases sitting between them.

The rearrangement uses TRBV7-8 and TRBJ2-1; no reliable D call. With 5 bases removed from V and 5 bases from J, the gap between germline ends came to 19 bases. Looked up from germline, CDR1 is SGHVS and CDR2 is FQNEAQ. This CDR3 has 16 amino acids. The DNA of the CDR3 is TGTGCCAGCAGCACCTCGGTGGGGAACCCGAACAATGAGCAGTTCTTC. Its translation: CASSTSVGNPNNEQFF.

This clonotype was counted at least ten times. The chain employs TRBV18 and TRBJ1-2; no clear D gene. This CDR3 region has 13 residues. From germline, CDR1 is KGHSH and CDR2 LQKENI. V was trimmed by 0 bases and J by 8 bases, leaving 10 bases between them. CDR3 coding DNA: TGTGCCAGCTCACCACCGTCGGGGTTCGGCTACACCTTC. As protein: CASSPPSGFGYTF.

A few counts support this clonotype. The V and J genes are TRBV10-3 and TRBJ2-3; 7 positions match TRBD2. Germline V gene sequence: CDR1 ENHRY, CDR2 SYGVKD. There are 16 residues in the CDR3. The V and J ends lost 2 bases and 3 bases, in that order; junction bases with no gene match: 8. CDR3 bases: TGTGCCATCAGTGAGCCTACTCGGGGGGTGACAGATACGCAGTATTTT. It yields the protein CAISEPTRGVTDTQYF.

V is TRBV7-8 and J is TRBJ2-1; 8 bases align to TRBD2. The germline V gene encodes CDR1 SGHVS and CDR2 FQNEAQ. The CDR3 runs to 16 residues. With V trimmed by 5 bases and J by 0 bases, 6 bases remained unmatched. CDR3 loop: CASSDSGASSYNEQFF. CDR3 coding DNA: TGTGCCAGCAGCGATAGCGGGGCAAGCTCCTACAATGAGCAGTTCTTC.

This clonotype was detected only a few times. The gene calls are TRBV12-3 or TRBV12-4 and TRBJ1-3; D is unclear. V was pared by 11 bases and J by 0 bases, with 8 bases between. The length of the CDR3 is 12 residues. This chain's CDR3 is CALGGSGNTIYF. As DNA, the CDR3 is TGTGCCCTAGGTGGCTCTGGAAACACCATATATTTT.

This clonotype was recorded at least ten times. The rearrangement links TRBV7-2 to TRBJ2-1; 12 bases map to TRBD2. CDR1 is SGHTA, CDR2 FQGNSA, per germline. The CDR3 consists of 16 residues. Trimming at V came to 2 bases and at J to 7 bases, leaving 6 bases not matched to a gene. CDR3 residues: CASSLIPSGGANEQFF. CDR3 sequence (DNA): TGTGCCAGCAGCTTAATTCCTAGCGGGGGGGCTAATGAGCAGTTCTTC.

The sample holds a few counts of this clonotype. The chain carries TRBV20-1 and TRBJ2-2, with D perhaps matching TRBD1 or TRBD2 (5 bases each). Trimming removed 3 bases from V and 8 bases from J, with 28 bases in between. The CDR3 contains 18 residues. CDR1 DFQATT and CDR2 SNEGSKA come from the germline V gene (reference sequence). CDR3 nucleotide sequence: TGCAGTGCTAGTAGGGGTCCGGGGCGCGATCCCCGGGGTGGGGAGCTGTTTTTT. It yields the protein CSASRGPGRDPRGGELFF.

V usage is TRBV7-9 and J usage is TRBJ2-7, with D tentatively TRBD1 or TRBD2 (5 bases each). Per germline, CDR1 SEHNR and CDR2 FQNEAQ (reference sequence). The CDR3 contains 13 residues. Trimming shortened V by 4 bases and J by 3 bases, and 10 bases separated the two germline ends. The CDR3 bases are TGTGCCAGCAGCTCGGGACGGTACTACGAGCAGTACGTC. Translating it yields CASSSGRYYEQYV.

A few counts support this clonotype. This CDR3 is CASSPDRDDTGELFF. In nucleotides, the CDR3 is TGTGCCAGCAGTCCGGACAGGGACGACACCGGGGAGCTGTTTTTT. The J gene is TRBJ2-2, the V gene TRBV6-2 or TRBV6-3; 8 positions match TRBD1. This CDR3 is 15 amino acids long. Germline V gene sequence: CDR1 MNHEY, CDR2 SVGEGT. V dropped 5 bases and J dropped 3; count of bases not matched to a gene: 5.